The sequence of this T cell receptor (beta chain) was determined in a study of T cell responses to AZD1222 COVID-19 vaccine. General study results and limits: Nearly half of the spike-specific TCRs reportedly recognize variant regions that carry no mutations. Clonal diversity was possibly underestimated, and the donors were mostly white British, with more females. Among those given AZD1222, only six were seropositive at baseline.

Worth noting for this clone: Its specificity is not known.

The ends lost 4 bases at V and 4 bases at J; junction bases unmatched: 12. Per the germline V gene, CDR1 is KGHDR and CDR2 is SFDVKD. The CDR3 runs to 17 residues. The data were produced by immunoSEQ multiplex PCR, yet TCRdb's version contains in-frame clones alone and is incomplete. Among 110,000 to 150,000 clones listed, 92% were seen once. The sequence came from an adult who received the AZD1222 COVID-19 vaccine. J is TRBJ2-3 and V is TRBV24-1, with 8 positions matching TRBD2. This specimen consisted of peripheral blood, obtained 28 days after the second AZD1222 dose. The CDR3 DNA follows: TGTGCCACCAGTGACCCCGGGGGAGCGGGAGCCCCAGATACGCAGTATTTT. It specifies CATSDPGGAGAPDTQYF.